This entry lists 8 T cell receptor beta chains sequenced from one sample in a study of cytomegalovirus exposure and HLA in healthy donors. The primer mix had 60 Vbeta and 13 Jbeta primers. Data came from immunoSEQ multiplex PCR; TCRdb stores just in-frame clones and leaves some out. The table includes 130,000 or so clones, over 65% detected once. Sample: PBMCs. The receptors shown here come from a man aged 35 to 55 in good health and CMV-seronegative.

The chain carries TRBV4-1 and TRBJ2-1, with 11 nucleotides matching TRBD2. This CDR3 is 18 amino acids long. V trimming: 4 bases; J trimming: 2 bases; junction bases outside the gene matches: 10. In germline, CDR1 is MGHRA, CDR2 YSYEKL. In DNA, the CDR3 is TGCGCCAGCAGCCCGCCTAGCGGGAGGAGTACTACCTACAATGAGCAGTTCTTC. Translating gives CASSPPSGRSTTYNEQFF.

This rearrangement joins TRBV7-2 to TRBJ1-1, with 10 bases lining up with TRBD1. This CDR3 contains 16 residues. Germline V gene data show CDR1 as SGHTA and CDR2 as FQGNSA. Trimming removed 3 bases from V and 5 bases from J; junction bases left unmatched: 9. This CDR3 is CASSLADRGRWTEAFF. The CDR3, as DNA: TGTGCCAGCAGCTTGGCTGACAGGGGGCGGTGGACTGAAGCTTTCTTT.

CDR3 in DNA: TGTGCTAGTGGTCCCCGGAGTGGTACCGGGGAGCTGTTTTTT. Protein product: CASGPRSGTGELFF. This chain joins TRBV12-5 and TRBJ2-2; D remains unclear. CDR3 length equals 14 residues. The germline gives CDR1 LGHNT, CDR2 FRNRAP. V lost 5 bases to trimming and J lost 5 bases, with 12 bases between them.

This clone turned up a few times. The chain combines TRBV29-1 with TRBJ2-7, with 8 bases fitting TRBD2. This CDR3 has 13 residues. CDR1 and CDR2 (germline): SQVTM, ANQGSEA. V was clipped by 4 bases and J by 7 bases; unmatched bases: 9. CDR3 DNA: TGCAGCGTTGCTTCCAGCGGGAGTGATGAGCAGTACTTC. It encodes CSVASSGSDEQYF.

The chain couples TRBV7-2 to TRBJ2-3, with D uncertain. The CDR3 sequence is 12 residues long. Germline CDR1 reads SGHTA; CDR2 reads FQGNSA. The V end was cut by 0 bases, the J end by 6 bases, with 4 bases between. In DNA, the CDR3 is TGTGCCAGCAGCTTAGCACAGGATACGCAGTATTTT. It is translated as CASSLAQDTQYF.

The CDR3 coding sequence is TGTGCCAGCAGATTAACAGGGGCGGCCTACGAGCAGTACTTC. This sequence encodes CASRLTGAAYEQYF. The chain uses TRBV27 and TRBJ2-7, with 7 bases matching TRBD1. Trimming at V came to 6 bases and at J to 2 bases, leaving 7 bases not matched to a gene. In germline, CDR1 is MNHEY, CDR2 SMNVEV (reference sequence). The CDR3 contains 14 residues.

The rearrangement joins TRBV21-1 to TRBJ2-1; the table's D gene call, TRBD2, was not cross checked with the DNA. TRBV21-1 is described as a pseudogene. CDR3 length: 12 amino acids. The CDR3 protein is CASRSSYNEQFF. The CDR3 DNA sequence: TGTGCCAGCAGGAGCTCCTACAATGAGCAGTTCTTC.

This clone was seen a few times. Other DNA sequences in the sample encode the same CDR3. The chain links TRBV2 to TRBJ2-3; D not certain. This CDR3 contains 12 residues. V was pared by 4 bases and J by 2 bases, with 4 bases between. Germline-derived CDR1 and CDR2 are SNHLY and FYNNEI. Here the CDR3 DNA reads TGTGCCAGCAGTGGAGACACAGATACGCAGTATTTT. Residues: CASSGDTDTQYF.